The source of this T cell receptor (beta chain) is a study of OX40 agonist ivuxolimab in advanced cancers. Study at large: Earlier treatment with anti-PD-1, anti-PD-L1 or anti-CTLA-4 was permitted, and 35% to 45% had received some.

Study-level findings and limits: Antigen targets of the expanded peripheral T cells went undetermined.

Only in-frame clones appear in the TCRdb table, and some are missing; sequencing was by immunoSEQ multiplex PCR. The profile shows just under 80,000 clones, approximately 85% of them singletons. In regard to this clone: Its antigen is unknown.

The germline CDR1 and CDR2 sequences are MNHNY and SVGAGI (reference sequence). The CDR3 has 15 residues. V lost 5 bases, J lost 10 bases, and 10 bases stayed unmatched. The receptor's source is an adult with an advanced solid tumor such as melanoma, head and neck, liver or kidney cancer. Sequencing was performed on CD4+ or CD8+ T cells sorted from blood, taken in a trial of the OX40 agonist ivuxolimab. The chain is built from TRBV6-6 and TRBJ1-6; TRBD1 matches 8 bases. The CDR3 region has the DNA TGTGCCAGCAGTCCGGGCAGGGGGCTGGTGTCACCCCTCCACTTT. This gives the protein CASSPGRGLVSPLHF.